This T cell receptor beta chain was documented in a study of regulatory T cells in long-lasting Graves disease. Study outcomes and limitations: Persistent disease showed a preference for TRBV28, TRBJ1-2 and TRBJ2-5.

The time point is: newly diagnosed GD, antithyroid drugs for less than 3 months. PBMCs provided the RNA from which the TCR library was made. CDR1 SGHTA and CDR2 FQGNSA come from the germline V gene. V lost 2 bases and J lost 0, with 6 bases in between. The CDR3 is 14 amino acids. There are a few counts of this clonotype. Its antigen is unknown. Arm-PCR of CDR3 regions with iRepertoire HTBI primers generated TCR beta libraries. MiXCR was run by TCRdb on the multiplex PCR reads, yielding one entry per CDR3 protein. The sample yields hundreds of thousands of distinct CDR3 sequences, approximately 16% seen once. In addition, the sample was reused for a study of T cells in Graves' hyperthyroidism and ophthalmopathy. From that study: Clinical symptoms, serum thyroxine and TRAb, thyroid ultrasound and orbital computed tomography together formed the diagnostic basis.

The sequencing used peripheral blood mononuclear cells (PBMCs), collected at new diagnosis, from a patient treated with antithyroid drugs. The V and J genes are TRBV7-2 and TRBJ2-3; D not resolved. The receptor comes from a man aged 35 to 55 with Graves disease. DNA of the CDR3: TGTGCCAGCAGCTTATTTCCCAGCACAGATACGCAGTATTTT. Encoded protein: CASSLFPSTDTQYF.